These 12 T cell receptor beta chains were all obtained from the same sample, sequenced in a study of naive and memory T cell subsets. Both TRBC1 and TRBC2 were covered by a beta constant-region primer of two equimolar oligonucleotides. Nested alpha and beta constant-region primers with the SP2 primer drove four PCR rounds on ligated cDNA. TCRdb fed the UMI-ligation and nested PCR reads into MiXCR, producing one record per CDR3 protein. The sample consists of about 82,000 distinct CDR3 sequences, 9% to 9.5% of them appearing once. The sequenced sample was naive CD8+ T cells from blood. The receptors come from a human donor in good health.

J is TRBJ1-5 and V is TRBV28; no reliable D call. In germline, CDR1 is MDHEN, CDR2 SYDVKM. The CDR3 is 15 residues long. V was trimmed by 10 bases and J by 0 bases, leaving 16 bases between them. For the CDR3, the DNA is TGTGCCACTAGACCCTTAAGAGATAGCAATCAGCCCCAGCATTTT. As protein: CATRPLRDSNQPQHF.

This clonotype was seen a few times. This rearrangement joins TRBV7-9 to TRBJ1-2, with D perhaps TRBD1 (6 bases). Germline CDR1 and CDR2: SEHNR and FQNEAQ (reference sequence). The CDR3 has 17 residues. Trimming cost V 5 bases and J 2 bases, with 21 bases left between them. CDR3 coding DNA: TGTGCCAGCAGCCGGGTGGGGGCAGGGAGAATCAACTATGGCTACACCTTC. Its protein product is CASSRVGAGRINYGYTF.

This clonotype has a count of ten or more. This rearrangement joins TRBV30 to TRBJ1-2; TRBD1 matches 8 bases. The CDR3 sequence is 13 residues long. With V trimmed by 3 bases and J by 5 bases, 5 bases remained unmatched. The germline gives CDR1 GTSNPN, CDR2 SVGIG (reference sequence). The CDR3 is CAWSHGTGYGYTF. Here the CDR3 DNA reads TGTGCCTGGAGCCACGGGACAGGATATGGCTACACCTTC.

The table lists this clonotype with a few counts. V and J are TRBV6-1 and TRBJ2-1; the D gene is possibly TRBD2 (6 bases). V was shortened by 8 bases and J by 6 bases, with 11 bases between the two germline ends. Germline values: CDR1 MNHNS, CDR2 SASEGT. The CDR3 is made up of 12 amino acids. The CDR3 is CASPTSSNEQFF. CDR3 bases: TGTGCCAGCCCGACTAGTTCCAATGAGCAGTTCTTC.

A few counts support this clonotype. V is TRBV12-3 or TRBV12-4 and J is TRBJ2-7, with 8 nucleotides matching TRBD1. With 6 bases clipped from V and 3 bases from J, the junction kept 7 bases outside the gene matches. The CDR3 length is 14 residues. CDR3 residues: CASRGAGGNYEQYF. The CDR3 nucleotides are TGTGCCAGCAGGGGGGCAGGGGGCAACTACGAGCAGTACTTC.

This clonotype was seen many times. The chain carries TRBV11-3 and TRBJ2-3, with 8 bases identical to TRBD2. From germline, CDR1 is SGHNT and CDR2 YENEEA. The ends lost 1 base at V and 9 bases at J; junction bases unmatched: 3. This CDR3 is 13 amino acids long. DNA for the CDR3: TGTGCCAGCAGCTTAGTGACTAGCGACACGCAGTATTTT. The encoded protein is CASSLVTSDTQYF.

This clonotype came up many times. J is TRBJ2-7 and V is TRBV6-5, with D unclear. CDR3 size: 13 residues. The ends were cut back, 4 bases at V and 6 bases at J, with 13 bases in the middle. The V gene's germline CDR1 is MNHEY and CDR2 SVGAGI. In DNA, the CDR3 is TGTGCCAGCAGTTTACTATCGGGCGGCGAGCAGTACTTC. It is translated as CASSLLSGGEQYF.

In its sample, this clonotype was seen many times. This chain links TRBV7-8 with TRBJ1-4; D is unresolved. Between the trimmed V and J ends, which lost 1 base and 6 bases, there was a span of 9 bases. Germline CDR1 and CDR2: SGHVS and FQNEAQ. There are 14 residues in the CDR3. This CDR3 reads CASSLGHLDEKLFF. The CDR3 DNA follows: TGTGCCAGCAGCTTAGGACACTTGGATGAAAAACTGTTTTTT.

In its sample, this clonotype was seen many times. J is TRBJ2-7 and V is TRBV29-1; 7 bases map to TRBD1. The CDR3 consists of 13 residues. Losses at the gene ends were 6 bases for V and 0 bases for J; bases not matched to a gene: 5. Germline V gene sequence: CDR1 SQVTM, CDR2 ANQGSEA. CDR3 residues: CSVPGQHSYEQYF. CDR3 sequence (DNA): TGCAGCGTGCCGGGACAGCACTCCTACGAGCAGTACTTC.

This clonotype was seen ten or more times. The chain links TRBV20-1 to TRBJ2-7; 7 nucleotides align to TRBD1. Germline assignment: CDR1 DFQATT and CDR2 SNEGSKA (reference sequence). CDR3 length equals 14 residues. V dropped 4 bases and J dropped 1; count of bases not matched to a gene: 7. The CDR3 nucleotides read TGCAGTGCTAAAGGGACAGCACATTCCTACGAGCAGTACTTC. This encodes CSAKGTAHSYEQYF.

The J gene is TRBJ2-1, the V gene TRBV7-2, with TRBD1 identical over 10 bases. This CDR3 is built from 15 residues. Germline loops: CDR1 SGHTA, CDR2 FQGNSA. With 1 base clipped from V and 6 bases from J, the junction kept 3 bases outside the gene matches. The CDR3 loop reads CASSLGGTGANEQFF. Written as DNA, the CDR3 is TGTGCCAGCAGCTTAGGTGGGACAGGGGCCAATGAGCAGTTCTTC.

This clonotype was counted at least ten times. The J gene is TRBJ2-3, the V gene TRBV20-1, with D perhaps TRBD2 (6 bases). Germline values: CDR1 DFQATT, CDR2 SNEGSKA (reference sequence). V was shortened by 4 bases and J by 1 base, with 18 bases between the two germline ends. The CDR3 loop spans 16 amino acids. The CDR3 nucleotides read TGCAGTGCTACATCGCTCACTAGCCCGGGCACAGATACGCAGTATTTT. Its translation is CSATSLTSPGTDTQYF.